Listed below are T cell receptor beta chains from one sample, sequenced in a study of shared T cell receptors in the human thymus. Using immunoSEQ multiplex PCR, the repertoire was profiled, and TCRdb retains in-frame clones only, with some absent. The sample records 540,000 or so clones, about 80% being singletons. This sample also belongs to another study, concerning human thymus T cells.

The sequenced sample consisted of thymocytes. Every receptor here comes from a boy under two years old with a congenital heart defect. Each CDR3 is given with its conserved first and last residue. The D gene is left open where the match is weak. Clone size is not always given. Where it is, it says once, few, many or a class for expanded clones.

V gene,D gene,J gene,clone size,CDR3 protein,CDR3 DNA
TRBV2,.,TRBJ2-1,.,CASKGGETDNEQFF,TGTGCCAGCAAAGGGGGAGAAACGGACAATGAGCAGTTCTTC
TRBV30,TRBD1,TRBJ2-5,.,CAWSVGTEETQYF,TGTGCCTGGAGTGTAGGGACAGAAGAGACCCAGTACTTC
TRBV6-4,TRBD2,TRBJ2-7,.,CASSEPPRTSGREQYF,TGTGCCAGCAGTGAACCTCCCCGGACTAGCGGGAGGGAGCAGTACTTC
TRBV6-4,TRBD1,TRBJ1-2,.,CASSGGQGDGYTF,TGTGCCAGCAGTGGGGGACAGGGTGATGGCTACACCTTC
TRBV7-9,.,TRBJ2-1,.,CASSLEVGRVSYNEQFF,TGTGCCAGCAGCTTAGAGGTTGGGCGGGTCTCCTACAATGAGCAGTTCTTC
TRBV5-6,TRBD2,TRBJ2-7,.,CASSLRIAGTHSYEQYF,TGTGCCAGCAGCTTGCGGATAGCGGGAACCCACTCCTACGAGCAGTACTTC
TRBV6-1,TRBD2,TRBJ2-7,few,CASSAATSGPTYEQYF,TGTGCCAGCAGTGCCGCTACTAGCGGCCCCACCTACGAGCAGTACTTC
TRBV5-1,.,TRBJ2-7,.,CASSRYRESYEQYF,TGCGCCAGCAGCCGTTACAGGGAAAGCTACGAGCAGTACTTC
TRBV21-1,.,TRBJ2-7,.,CASSKGGAFSYEQYF,TGTGCCAGCAGCAAAGGAGGAGCGTTCAGCTACGAGCAGTACTTC
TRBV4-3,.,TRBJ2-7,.,CASSQERRPDYEQYF,TGCGCCAGCAGCCAAGAGAGGCGGCCCGATTACGAGCAGTACTTC
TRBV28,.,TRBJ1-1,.,CASSLRGGTEAFF,TGTGCCAGCAGTTTAAGAGGGGGCACTGAAGCTTTCTTT
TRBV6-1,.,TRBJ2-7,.,CASSPGTYEQYF,TGTGCCAGCAGCCCAGGGACCTACGAGCAGTACTTC
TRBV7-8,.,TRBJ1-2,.,CASSLGAGNYGYTF,TGTGCCAGCAGCTTAGGGGCAGGGAACTATGGCTACACCTTC
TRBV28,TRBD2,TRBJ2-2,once,CASRPGLAGTGELFF,TGTGCCAGCAGACCGGGACTAGCGGGAACCGGGGAGCTGTTTTTT
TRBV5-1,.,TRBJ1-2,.,CASSPAGVVGSYTF,TGCGCCAGCAGCCCTGCGGGGGTCGTGGGTAGCTACACCTTC
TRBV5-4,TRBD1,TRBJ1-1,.,CASSSGDRLNTEAFF,TGTGCCAGCAGCTCTGGGGACAGACTGAACACTGAAGCTTTCTTT
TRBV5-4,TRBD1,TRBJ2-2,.,CATTTRGPGELFF,TGTGCCACAACGACCAGGGGGCCCGGGGAGCTGTTTTTT
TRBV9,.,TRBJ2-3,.,CASSVREFGGDTQYF,TGTGCCAGCAGCGTTCGGGAGTTTGGGGGAGATACGCAGTATTTT
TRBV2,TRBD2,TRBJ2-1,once,CASSDQGPTSGDLNEQFF,TGTGCCAGCAGTGATCAGGGACCGACTAGCGGGGACCTCAATGAGCAGTTCTTC
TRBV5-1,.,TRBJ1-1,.,CASSLVDGGRPEAFF,TGCGCCAGCAGCTTAGTCGACGGGGGGAGGCCTGAAGCTTTCTTT
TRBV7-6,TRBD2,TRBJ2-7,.,CASSLGSGRSYEQYF,TGTGCCAGCAGCTTAGGTAGCGGGAGATCCTACGAGCAGTACTTC
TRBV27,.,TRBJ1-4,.,CATRGEGEKLFF,TGTGCCACCCGGGGGGAGGGTGAAAAACTGTTTTTT
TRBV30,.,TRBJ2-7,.,CAWSLGRGLISYEQYF,TGTGCCTGGAGTTTAGGGCGGGGCCTAATCTCCTACGAGCAGTACTTC
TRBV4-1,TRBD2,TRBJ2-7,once,CASSDLFSGISHYEQYF,TGCGCCAGCAGCGACCTGTTTAGCGGGATATCTCACTACGAGCAGTACTTC
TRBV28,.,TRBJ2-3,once,CASSLPGGDTQYF,TGTGCCAGCAGTTTGCCGGGTGGAGATACGCAGTATTTT
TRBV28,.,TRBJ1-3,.,CASSPPPGVLDTIYF,TGTGCCAGCAGTCCTCCCCCGGGGGTGTTGGACACCATATATTTT
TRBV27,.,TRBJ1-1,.,CASRAIWGGNTEAFF,TGTGCCAGCAGGGCTATCTGGGGGGGGAACACTGAAGCTTTCTTT
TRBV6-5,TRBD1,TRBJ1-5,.,CASSEGARNQPQHF,TGTGCCAGCAGTGAGGGGGCGCGGAATCAGCCCCAGCATTTT
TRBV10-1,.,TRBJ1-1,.,CASTVQRKAFF,TGCGCCAGCACCGTACAACGTAAAGCTTTCTTT
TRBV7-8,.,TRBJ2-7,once,CASRTGTTPYEQYF,TGTGCCAGCCGAACCGGGACAACACCCTACGAGCAGTACTTC
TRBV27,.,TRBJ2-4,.,CASSPSGGRGAKNIQYF,TGTGCCAGCAGTCCCTCAGGAGGGAGAGGAGCCAAAAACATTCAGTACTTC
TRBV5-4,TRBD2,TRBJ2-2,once,CASSFEGLAGGPNTGELFF,TGTGCCAGCAGCTTCGAGGGGCTAGCGGGAGGGCCGAACACCGGGGAGCTGTTTTTT